This entry lists 18 T cell receptor beta chains sequenced from one sample in a study of blood T cells in healthy people across ages. Next came a second PCR, run for 7 to 11 cycles, which used a sample-barcoded 5' primer along with a J-beta primer mix. Using its own MiXCR run on the 5' RACE reads, TCRdb lists one record per CDR3 protein. The data contain 550,000 to 700,000 distinct CDR3 sequences, 25% to 30% of them singletons. The sample comprised blood. Receptors were obtained from a woman between 65 and 79 years old in good health.

The chain combines TRBV15 with TRBJ2-3, with D perhaps TRBD2 (6 bases). Germline V lookup: CDR1 LNHNV, CDR2 YYDKDF (reference sequence). The CDR3 length is 13 residues. The germline V and J ends were trimmed by 5 bases and 1 base, with 7 bases remaining between them. CDR3 bases: TGTGCCACCAGCCCGGGGGGCACAGATACGCAGTATTTT. Protein product: CATSPGGTDTQYF.

In DNA form, the CDR3 reads TGCAGTGCTAGATATGGCTCCTACGAGCAGTACTTC. It yields the protein CSARYGSYEQYF. V is TRBV20-1 and J is TRBJ2-7; D uncertain. V dropped 2 bases and J dropped 0 bases, with 5 bases sitting between them. The CDR3 runs to 12 residues. CDR1 is DFQATT and CDR2 is SNEGSKA in the germline V gene (reference sequence).

This clonotype has just a few counts. The V call is TRBV20-1, the J call TRBJ1-1; tentatively, D is TRBD1 (6 bases). This CDR3 is built from 15 residues. Germline assignment: CDR1 DFQATT and CDR2 SNEGSKA (reference sequence). Trimming removed 4 bases at V and 0 bases at J, with 15 bases between. The CDR3 region has the DNA TGCAGTGCTAAACAGGGTCTGCGCCTGAACACTGAAGCTTTCTTT. Amino acids: CSAKQGLRLNTEAFF.

In its sample, this clonotype was seen a few times. This chain's CDR3 is CASSGNRGTNEKLFF. The CDR3 nucleotides are TGTGCCAGCAGCGGAAACAGGGGCACTAATGAAAAACTGTTTTTT. The chain uses TRBV5-6 and TRBJ1-4, with TRBD1 matching over 7 bases. The CDR3 has 15 residues. Trimming removed 4 bases from V and 2 bases from J; junction bases left unmatched: 5. Germline loops: CDR1 SGHDT, CDR2 YYEEEE.

This sequence joins TRBV7-8 and TRBJ2-5; TRBD1 matches 8 bases. Unmatched junction bases numbered 10, after V lost 6 bases and J lost 4 bases. The germline gives CDR1 SGHVS, CDR2 FQNEAQ. The CDR3 is 15 residues long. CDR3 DNA: TGTGCCAGCAGGAGAGACAGGGGCGTGGGAGAGACCCAGTACTTC. This translates into CASRRDRGVGETQYF.

A few counts support this clonotype. The chain links TRBV9 to TRBJ2-5; no clear D gene. Germline-derived CDR1 and CDR2 are SGDLS and YYNGEE. The V end was cut by 7 bases, the J end by 7 bases, with 8 bases between. This CDR3 has 10 amino acids. CDR3 DNA sequence: TGTGCCAGCGGGTCGGGGACCCAGTACTTC. It is translated as CASGSGTQYF.

Regarding this clonotype: Relative to the germline gene, one junction end is altered; a read error may explain this. In DNA, the CDR3 is TGCGCCAGCTGGGGCCGGGGGGCTGAAGCTTTCTTT. This codes for CASWGRGAEAFF. This chain connects TRBV12-3 or TRBV12-4 to TRBJ1-1, with D maybe TRBD1 (5 bases). This CDR3 region has 12 residues.

This clonotype was seen more than once but under ten times. V usage is TRBV12-3 or TRBV12-4 and J usage is TRBJ2-7; no clear D gene. Deletions cut 4 bases from V and 6 bases from J, with 22 bases between. The CDR3 is 16 residues long. The CDR3 DNA reads as TGTGCCAGCAGTTCCTTCAGATACCTAGTCGGTGGCGAGCAGTACTTC. Amino acids: CASSSFRYLVGGEQYF.

At least ten counts were recorded for this clonotype. The chain joins TRBV6-2 or TRBV6-3 to TRBJ2-1, with D hard to call. The germline CDR1 and CDR2 sequences are MNHEY and SVGEGT. V was cut by 6 bases and J by 6 bases, with 12 bases left in between. The CDR3 runs 13 residues. Written as DNA, the CDR3 is TGTGCCAGCAGCGGTCGAACCTTCAATGAGCAGTTCTTC. Encoded protein: CASSGRTFNEQFF.

J is TRBJ1-2 and V is TRBV9; D call uncertain. The germline gives CDR1 SGDLS, CDR2 YYNGEE. V shed 2 bases and J shed 2 bases, with 13 bases lying between them. CDR3 length: 15 residues. The CDR3 spells CASSVAPLGNYGYTF. CDR3 nucleotide sequence: TGTGCCAGCAGCGTCGCCCCATTAGGGAACTATGGCTACACCTTC.

The genes are TRBV4-3 and TRBJ2-1; no firm D call. The CDR3 is 12 amino acids. The V gene's germline CDR1 is LGHNA and CDR2 YSLEER. With 1 base removed from V and 10 bases from J, the gap between germline ends came to 8 bases. The CDR3 DNA reads TGCGCCAGCAGCCAAGTCACCGGGGAGCAGTTCTTC. Amino acid sequence: CASSQVTGEQFF.

The chain uses TRBV7-2 and TRBJ2-6; D unresolved. The CDR3 runs to 16 residues. The germline CDR1 and CDR2 sequences are SGHTA and FQGNSA. V gave up 5 bases and J gave up 2 bases, with 13 bases separating them. The CDR3 nucleotides are TGTGCCAGCAGCCCCATTACTGATACTGGGGCCAACGTCCTGACTTTC. Translating gives CASSPITDTGANVLTF. Full variable domain (remainder filled in from reference TRBV7-2 and TRBJ2-6): GAGVSQSPSNKVTEKGKDVELRCDPISGHTALYWYRQSLGQGLEFLIYFQGNSAPDKSGLPSDRFSAERTGGSVSTLTIQRTQQEDSAVYLCASSPITDTGANVLTFGAGSRLTVL.

The chain recombines TRBV6-2 or TRBV6-3 with TRBJ2-1, with 8 bases matching TRBD2. The V gene's germline CDR1 is MNHEY and CDR2 SVGEGT. This CDR3 contains 16 residues. Trimming at V came to 8 bases and at J to 0 bases, leaving 9 bases not matched to a gene. In nucleotides, the CDR3 is TGTGCCAGCGCCCTCTTGGCGGGGGGCTCCTACAATGAGCAGTTCTTC. Translating gives CASALLAGGSYNEQFF.

CDR3 amino acids: CASSLSGDSGELFF. CDR3 nucleotides: TGTGCCAGCAGCCTGAGCGGGGATAGCGGGGAGCTGTTTTTT. The V call is TRBV3-1, the J call TRBJ2-2; 7 bases fit TRBD2. The CDR3 contains 14 residues. Germline trimming cut 4 bases from V and 7 bases from J; bases unmatched to any gene: 6. Germline V gene data show CDR1 as LGHDT and CDR2 as YNNKEL (reference sequence).

The chain employs TRBV7-2 and TRBJ2-1, with TRBD2 identical over 10 bases. Unmatched junction bases numbered 7, after V lost 1 base and J lost 10 bases. CDR1 is SGHTA and CDR2 is FQGNSA in the germline V gene. This CDR3 comprises 15 residues. The CDR3 sequence: CASSLEAGGSLEQFF. The CDR3 region has the DNA TGTGCCAGCAGCTTAGAAGCGGGGGGGTCTTTGGAGCAGTTCTTC.

This chain joins TRBV15 and TRBJ2-5; the D call may be TRBD1 or TRBD2 (5 bases each). The CDR3 contains 13 residues. Trimming removed 8 bases from V and 4 bases from J, with 14 bases in between. CDR1 LNHNV and CDR2 YYDKDF come from the germline V gene (reference sequence). The CDR3 DNA reads TGTGCCACCGGGACCACTGGGGGAGAGACCCAGTACTTC. Protein sequence: CATGTTGGETQYF.

The chain employs TRBV4-3 and TRBJ2-1; 11 bases map to TRBD1. The CDR3 totals 16 residues. The J segment lost 0 bases and the V segment lost 5 bases, leaving 3 bases of the junction unmatched. The germline V gene encodes CDR1 LGHNA and CDR2 YSLEER. The CDR3 nucleotides read TGCGCCAGCAGCTCCGGGACAGGGGGCTCCTACAATGAGCAGTTCTTC. Translating it yields CASSSGTGGSYNEQFF.

There are a few counts of this clonotype. The V and J genes are TRBV20-1 and TRBJ2-5; D is uncertain. The CDR3 loop spans 13 amino acids. CDR1 is DFQATT and CDR2 is SNEGSKA in the germline V gene (reference sequence). V lost 7 bases, J lost 2 bases, and 14 bases lay in between. CDR3 loop: CSVPTDGQETQYF. The DNA of the CDR3 is TGCAGTGTCCCGACGGACGGGCAAGAGACCCAGTACTTC.